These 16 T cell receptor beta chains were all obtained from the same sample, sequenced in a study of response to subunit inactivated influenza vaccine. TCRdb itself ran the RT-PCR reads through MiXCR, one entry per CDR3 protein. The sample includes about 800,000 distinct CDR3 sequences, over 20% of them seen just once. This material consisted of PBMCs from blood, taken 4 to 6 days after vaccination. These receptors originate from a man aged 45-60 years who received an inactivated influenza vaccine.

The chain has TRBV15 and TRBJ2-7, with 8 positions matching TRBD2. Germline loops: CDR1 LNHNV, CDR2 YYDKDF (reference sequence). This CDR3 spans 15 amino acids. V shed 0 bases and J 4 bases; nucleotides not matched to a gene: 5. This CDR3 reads CATSRDAGLGYEQYF. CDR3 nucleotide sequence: TGTGCCACCAGCAGAGATGCGGGACTAGGATACGAGCAGTACTTC. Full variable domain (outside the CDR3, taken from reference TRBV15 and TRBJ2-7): DAMVIQNPRYQVTQFGKPVTLSCSQTLNHNVMYWYQQKSSQAPKLLFHYYDKDFNNEADTPDNFQSRRPNTSFCFLDIRSPGLGDTAMYLCATSRDAGLGYEQYFGPGTRLTVT.

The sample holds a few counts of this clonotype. CDR3 sequence reads: CASSQGTGRYSGYTF. The CDR3 DNA reads as TGCGCCAGCAGCCAAGGGACAGGGCGTTACTCTGGCTACACCTTC. This rearrangement joins TRBV4-3 to TRBJ1-2, with 8 nucleotides matching TRBD1. V shed 1 base, J shed 7 bases, and the junction held 8 bases outside the gene matches. The CDR3 runs 15 residues. The V gene's germline CDR1 is LGHNA and CDR2 YSLEER.

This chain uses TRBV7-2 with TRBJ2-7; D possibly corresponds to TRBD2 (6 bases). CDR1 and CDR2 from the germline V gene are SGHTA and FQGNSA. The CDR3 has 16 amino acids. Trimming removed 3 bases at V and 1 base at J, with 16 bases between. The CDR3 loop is CASSFGYGRGSYEQYF. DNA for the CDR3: TGTGCCAGCAGCTTCGGGTACGGGAGAGGATCCTACGAGCAGTACTTC.

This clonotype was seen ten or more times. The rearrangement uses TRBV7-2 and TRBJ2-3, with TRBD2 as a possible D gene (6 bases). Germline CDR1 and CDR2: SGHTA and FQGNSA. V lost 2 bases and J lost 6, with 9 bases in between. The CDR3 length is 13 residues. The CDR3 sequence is CASSLSGGDTQYF. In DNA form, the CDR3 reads TGTGCCAGCAGCTTAAGTGGGGGGGATACGCAGTATTTT.

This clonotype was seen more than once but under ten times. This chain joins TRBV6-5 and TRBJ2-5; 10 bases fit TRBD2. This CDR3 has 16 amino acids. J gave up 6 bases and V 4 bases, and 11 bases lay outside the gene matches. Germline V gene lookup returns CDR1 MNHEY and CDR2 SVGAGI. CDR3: CASSSGGAGGPKTQYF. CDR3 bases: TGTGCCAGCAGTTCAGGCGGAGCGGGGGGGCCCAAGACCCAGTACTTC.

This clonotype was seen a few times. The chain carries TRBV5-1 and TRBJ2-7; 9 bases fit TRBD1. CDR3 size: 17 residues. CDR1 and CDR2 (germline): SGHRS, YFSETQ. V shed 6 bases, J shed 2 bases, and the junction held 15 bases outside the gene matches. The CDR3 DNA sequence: TGCGCCAGCAACACTTATAGCACCGGGACAGGGACCTACGAGCAGTACTTC. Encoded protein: CASNTYSTGTGTYEQYF. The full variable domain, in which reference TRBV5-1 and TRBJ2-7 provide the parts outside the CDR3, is KAGVTQTPRYLIKTRGQQVTLSCSPISGHRSVSWYQQTPGQGLQFLFEYFSETQRNKGNFPGRFSGRQFSNSRSEMNVSTLELGDSALYLCASNTYSTGTGTYEQYFGPGTRLTVT.

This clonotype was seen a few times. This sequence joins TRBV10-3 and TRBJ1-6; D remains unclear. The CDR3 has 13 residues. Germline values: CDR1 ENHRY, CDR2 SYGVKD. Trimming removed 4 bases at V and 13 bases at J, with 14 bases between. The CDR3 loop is CAISGDDRSPLHF. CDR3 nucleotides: TGTGCCATCAGTGGCGACGACCGAAGCCCCCTCCACTTT.

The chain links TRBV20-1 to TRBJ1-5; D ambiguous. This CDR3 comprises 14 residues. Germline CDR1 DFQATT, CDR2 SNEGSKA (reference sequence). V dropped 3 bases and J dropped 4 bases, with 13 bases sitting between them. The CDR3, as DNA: TGCAGTGCTAGGAGGCAGAATCCTAATCAGCCCCAGCATTTT. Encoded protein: CSARRQNPNQPQHF.

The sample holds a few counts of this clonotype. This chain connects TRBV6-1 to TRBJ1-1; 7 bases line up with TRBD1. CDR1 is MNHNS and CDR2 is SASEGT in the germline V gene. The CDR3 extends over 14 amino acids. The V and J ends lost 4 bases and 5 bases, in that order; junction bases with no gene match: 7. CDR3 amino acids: CASSGQGLGTEAFF. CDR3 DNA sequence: TGTGCCAGCAGTGGACAGGGACTAGGAACTGAAGCTTTCTTT.

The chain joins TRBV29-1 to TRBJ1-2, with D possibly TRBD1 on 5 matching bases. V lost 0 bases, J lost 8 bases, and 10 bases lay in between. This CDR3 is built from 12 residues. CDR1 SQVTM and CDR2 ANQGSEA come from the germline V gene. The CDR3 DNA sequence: TGCAGCGTTGAAGACGGGGACCAGGGCTACACCTTC. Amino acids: CSVEDGDQGYTF.

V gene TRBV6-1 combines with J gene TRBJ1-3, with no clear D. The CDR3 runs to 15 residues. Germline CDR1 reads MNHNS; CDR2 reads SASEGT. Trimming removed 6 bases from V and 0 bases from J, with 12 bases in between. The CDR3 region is CASSLTPSSGNTIYF. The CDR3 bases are TGTGCCAGCAGCCTGACACCTAGCTCTGGAAACACCATATATTTT.

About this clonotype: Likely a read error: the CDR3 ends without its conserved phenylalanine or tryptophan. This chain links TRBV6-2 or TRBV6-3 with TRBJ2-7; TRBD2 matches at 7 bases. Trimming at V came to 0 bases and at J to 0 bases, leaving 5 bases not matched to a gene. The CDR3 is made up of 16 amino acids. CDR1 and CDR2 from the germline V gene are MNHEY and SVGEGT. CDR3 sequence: CASSYSMASGSYEQYL. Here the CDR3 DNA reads TGTGCCAGCAGTTACTCGATGGCTAGCGGCTCCTACGAGCAGTACCTC.

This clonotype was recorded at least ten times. The CDR3: CAISESMQFYGYTF. The CDR3 DNA reads TGTGCCATCAGTGAGTCAATGCAGTTCTATGGCTACACCTTC. The gene calls are TRBV10-3 and TRBJ1-2; no reliable D call. CDR3 size: 14 residues. Germline CDR1 ENHRY, CDR2 SYGVKD. Trimming removed 0 bases from V and 4 bases from J, with 9 bases in between.

The CDR3 nucleotides are TGTGCCAGCAGACGGACAGGGGAGGATGGCTACACCTTC. Translation gives CASRRTGEDGYTF. This chain joins TRBV12-3 or TRBV12-4 and TRBJ1-2, with 9 bases fitting TRBD1. Trimming removed 6 bases from V and 6 bases from J; junction bases left unmatched: 5. This CDR3 is built from 13 residues.

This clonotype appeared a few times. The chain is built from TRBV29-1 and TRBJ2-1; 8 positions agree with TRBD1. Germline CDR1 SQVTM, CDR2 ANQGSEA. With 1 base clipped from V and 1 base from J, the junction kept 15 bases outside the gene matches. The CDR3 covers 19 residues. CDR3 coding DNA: TGCAGCGTTGAAGGGTCGGGACAGGTGGGGGGTTGGTCCTACAATGAGCAGTTCTTC. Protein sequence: CSVEGSGQVGGWSYNEQFF.

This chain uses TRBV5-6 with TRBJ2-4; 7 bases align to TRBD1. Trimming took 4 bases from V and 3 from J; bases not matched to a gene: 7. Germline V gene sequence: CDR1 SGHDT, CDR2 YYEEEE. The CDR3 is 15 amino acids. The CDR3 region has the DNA TGTGCCAGCAGCCCTGAGCAGGGGGACAAAAACATTCAGTACTTC. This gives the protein CASSPEQGDKNIQYF.